These 2 T cell receptor beta chains share one sample of origin, sequenced in a study of monozygotic twins with inflammatory bowel disease. Reanalyzing the 5' RACE reads, TCRdb keeps one entry per CDR3 protein, without DNA. The sample includes about 150,000 distinct CDR3 sequences. Sequencing was done on a sample of blood. Receptors originate from a human donor with ulcerative colitis or Crohn's disease, or a healthy co-twin of an affected twin (not recorded which).

The chain links TRBV19 to TRBJ1-4. The CDR3 runs to 12 residues. The germline V gene has CDR1 LNHDA and CDR2 SQIVND (reference sequence). The CDR3 is CASGVRDEKLFF.

The chain combines TRBV19 with TRBJ2-3; absent DNA, TCRdb's TRBD2 call cannot be checked. The CDR3 consists of 15 residues. The germline V gene has CDR1 LNHDA and CDR2 SQIVND (reference sequence). This chain's CDR3 is CASTTSGSSTDTQYF.